This T cell receptor (beta chain) was recorded in a study of cytomegalovirus exposure and HLA in healthy donors. Details on this clone: Its cognate antigen is unknown.

The donors were part of the validation cohort of over a hundred subjects. That cohort was separate from the first cohort, which comprised about 670 subjects. The V gene's germline CDR1 is MNHNY and CDR2 SVGAGI (reference sequence). V lost 2 bases, J lost 0 bases, and 4 bases lay in between. This CDR3 spans 14 amino acids. Broader study findings: Both high specificity and high sensitivity reportedly marked the classifier's diagnosis of cytomegalovirus status. In vitro testing confirmed a few CMV-associated chains as specific for CMV antigens. Some public TCRs appeared in many individuals, while most sequences were rare.

Clones were sequenced by immunoSEQ multiplex PCR, and TCRdb holds only the in-frame ones, with some missing. The table records 220,000 or so clones, 80% to 85% of them present only once. The chain is built from TRBV6-6 and TRBJ1-4; D gene unclear. This clonotype was sampled from a woman in her 30s in good health and CMV-seropositive. Material for sequencing was PBMCs. CDR3 sequence (DNA): TGTGCCAGCAGTTACCTGACAACTAATGAAAAACTGTTTTTT. Translating gives CASSYLTTNEKLFF.